A single T cell receptor beta chain is shown here with its context. The antigen remains unidentified. The sample originates from a study of cytomegalovirus exposure and HLA in healthy donors. Study context: The approximately 120 validation repertoires were reported in a later analysis to have been generated on the same platform as the 666 first-cohort repertoires. Findings and limits, study-wide: There were around 160 TCR beta chains listed as cytomegalovirus-associated. Most sequenced TCRs were rare (though some public TCRs occurred in many donors). Reports showed the classifier diagnosing cytomegalovirus status with high specificity and sensitivity.

Sequenced by immunoSEQ multiplex PCR; TCRdb stores in-frame clones only, minus some. The table includes fewer than 120,000 clones, approximately 89% detected once. CDR1 and CDR2 (germline): SGHDN, FVKESK. The V segment lost 0 bases and the J segment 8 bases; nucleotides outside the gene matches: 9. The length of the CDR3 is 16 residues. The chain has TRBV14 and TRBJ2-1; TRBD2 aligns across 8 bases. The TCR was taken from a woman under 30 in good health and CMV-seronegative. What was sequenced was PBMCs. CDR3 in amino acids: CASSQEAGRAGDEQFF. In DNA, the CDR3 is TGTGCCAGCAGCCAAGAAGCCGGGAGGGCCGGGGATGAGCAGTTCTTC.